This T cell receptor (beta chain) was retrieved from a study of T-cell memory formation after mild COVID-19. Study at large: Largely donor-specific TCR clusters were found.

This CDR3 spans 15 amino acids. V lost 5 bases and J lost 1, with 15 bases in between. Germline CDR1 is DFQATT and CDR2 is SNEGSKA (reference sequence). TCRdb re-derived calls from the 5' RACE reads in MiXCR, one entry per CDR3 protein. The sample contains over 150,000 distinct CDR3 sequences, 13% of which appear only once. This clonotype was counted a few times. Its antigen is undetermined. Overall study findings and caveats: Clones shrinking from day 15 to 85 showed even CD4/CD8 mixes; later expanders tilted CD4+.

Sequenced material: PBMCs or a T cell subset sorted from them (not recorded which). This sequence originates from a young man who had mild COVID-19 (a few samples of this study predate the infection). Cell type and time point are not known. The V gene is TRBV20-1, the J gene TRBJ1-3; D ambiguous. CDR3 nucleotides: TGCAGTGCTCAACGTTTCCAACCGTCTGGAAACACCATATATTTT. Amino acids: CSAQRFQPSGNTIYF.